What follows is one T cell receptor beta chain and its context. Sequencing ends 3 residues short of the CDR3 end; the germline J gene provides the rest. This record comes from a study of T cells in women clearing cervical HPV infection. This table comes from immunoSEQ multiplex PCR, and its TCRdb copy is limited to in-frame clones, with some not included. The sample data list around 15,000 clones. HPV was found by MY09/MY11 PCR and dot-blot genotyping. Per germline, CDR1 SGHRS and CDR2 YFSETQ. V trimming: 6 bases; J trimming: 2 bases; junction bases outside the gene matches: 7. The CDR3 runs to 15 residues.

Input material: blood buffy coat. The V gene is TRBV5-1, the J gene TRBJ2-3, with 9 bases matching TRBD2. This TCR derives from a woman aged 18 to 75 with a cervical HPV16 infection that either progressed to CIN3+ or cleared (not recorded which). The CDR3 region is CASKISGGLTDTQYF. CDR3 DNA (partial): TGCGCCAGCAAAATTAGCGGGGGCCTCACAGATACG.